Detailed here is one T cell receptor beta chain. In the authors' methods: Using reference gene primer amplification, nucleated cell counts were estimated. TCRdb's copy holds only in-frame clones and misses some; the assay was immunoSEQ multiplex PCR. The V and J calls and the clone size are those of that table, but D and trimming were determined from the DNA. The sample contains fewer than 300,000 clones, approximately 91% of which appear only once. This sample stems from a study of blood T cell repertoires in COVID-19. Study in general: Samples came from the United States, Italy and Spain, spanning acute and convalescent COVID-19. Sources were T cells, B-cell-depleted T cells, or PBMCs; the material itself was cDNA or gDNA.

CDR3 length equals 16 residues. V lost 4 bases to trimming and J lost 1 base; unmatched junction nucleotides: 8. The V gene's germline CDR1 is SGHRS and CDR2 YFSETQ. This TCR came from a man aged 18 to 30 with active or convalescent COVID-19. Sequencing used peripheral blood. The genes are TRBV5-1 and TRBJ1-2, with TRBD1 matching over 9 bases. In DNA, the CDR3 is TGCGCCAGCAGCATGGGACAGGGCTCACTTAACTATGGCTACACCTTC. Translating gives CASSMGQGSLNYGYTF.